One and the same sample provided the 23 T cell receptor beta chains below, sequenced in a study of early T cells in non-severe SARS-CoV-2 infection. In TCRdb, the 5' RACE reads were re-called with MiXCR into one record per CDR3 protein. The sample shows roughly 50,000 distinct CDR3 sequences, about a tenth of them seen only once. The sequencing sample was made of whole blood. The source of these receptors is an adult who was a healthcare worker with PCR-confirmed SARS-CoV-2 infection or an uninfected control (not recorded which).

Only a few counts were recorded for this clonotype. The chain has TRBV7-2 and TRBJ1-5, with unresolved D. Germline CDR1 SGHTA, CDR2 FQGNSA. V lost 4 bases, J lost 0 bases, and 10 bases lay in between. The CDR3 spans 15 residues. This CDR3 reads CASSSSGDSNQPQHF. The CDR3 DNA is TGTGCCAGCAGCTCATCCGGAGATAGCAATCAGCCCCAGCATTTT.

This clonotype was detected many times. The rearrangement links TRBV24-1 to TRBJ2-2; TRBD2 matches at 10 bases. J was trimmed by 7 bases and V by 0 bases; bases with no gene match: 1. CDR3 size: 15 residues. Looked up from germline, CDR1 is KGHDR and CDR2 is SFDVKD. The CDR3 nucleotides are TGTGCCACCAGTGATTTGGGACTAGCGGTCGGGGAGCTGTTTTTT. This sequence encodes CATSDLGLAVGELFF.

The table lists this clonotype with many counts. The chain joins TRBV7-2 to TRBJ2-7; D perhaps matches TRBD2 (6 bases). Trimming left V 2 bases short and J 7 bases short, with 15 bases between. CDR1 is SGHTA, CDR2 FQGNSA, per germline. The CDR3 is 14 amino acids. In nucleotides, the CDR3 is TGTGCCAGCAGCTTAAACGGGGGAAGTGGAGAGCAGTACTTC. The encoded protein is CASSLNGGSGEQYF.

This clonotype has a count of ten or more. V and J are TRBV3-1 and TRBJ2-2; D gene unclear. This CDR3 comprises 20 residues. V was clipped by 0 bases and J by 2 bases, with 22 bases between them. CDR1 is LGHDT, CDR2 YNNKEL, per germline (reference sequence). CDR3 sequence: CASSQDPPLLFPANTGELFF. CDR3 DNA sequence: TGTGCCAGCAGCCAAGATCCCCCCCTTCTCTTCCCCGCAAACACCGGGGAGCTGTTTTTT.

This chain's CDR3 is CASSSHSVDTQYF. Here the CDR3 DNA reads TGTGCCAGCAGCTCCCATTCTGTAGATACGCAGTATTTT. The rearrangement joins TRBV5-4 to TRBJ2-3; D is ambiguous. Germline V gives CDR1 SGHNT, CDR2 YYREEE (reference sequence). V gave up 3 bases and J gave up 5 bases, with 10 bases separating them. This CDR3 region has 13 residues.

The sample holds many counts of this clonotype. This sequence joins TRBV18 and TRBJ2-1; D possibly corresponds to TRBD1 (6 bases). This CDR3 comprises 19 residues. Germline CDR1 and CDR2: KGHSH and LQKENI. V shed 3 bases and J shed 5 bases, with 26 bases lying between them. The DNA for the CDR3 is TGTGCCAGCTCACCCCTTGTCTCAAGTAGCAGGGGCGGTAACAATGAGCAGTTCTTC. Translated: CASSPLVSSSRGGNNEQFF.

In this sample, this clonotype turned up many times. This chain connects TRBV7-9 to TRBJ2-2; 8 bases align to TRBD2. The CDR3 is 17 residues long. CDR1 is SEHNR, CDR2 FQNEAQ, per germline (reference sequence). V was pared by 5 bases and J by 5 bases, with 13 bases of the junction left unmatched. CDR3: CASSPTRLASWTGELFF. DNA for the CDR3: TGTGCCAGCAGCCCGACTAGACTAGCGTCATGGACCGGGGAGCTGTTTTTT.

For this clonotype: The junction does not match germline at one end; this may be a read error. The chain links TRBV28 to TRBJ2-4, with 14 bases fitting TRBD2. The germline V gene has CDR1 MDHEN and CDR2 SYDVKM. The CDR3 covers 17 residues. The CDR3 here is CASSPPTSGRAKNIQCF. The CDR3 nucleotides are TGTGCCAGCAGCCCCCCGACTAGCGGGAGGGCCAAAAACATTCAGTGCTTC. The variable domain in full, completed from reference TRBV28 and TRBJ2-4, reads DVKVTQSSRYLVKRTGEKVFLECVQDMDHENMFWYRQDPGLGLRLIYFSYDVKMKEKGDIPEGYSVSREKKERFSLILESASTNQTSMYLCASSPPTSGRAKNIQCFGAGTRLSVL.

This clonotype appeared many times. The rearrangement joins TRBV12-3 or TRBV12-4 to TRBJ1-6, with 7 bases identical to TRBD1. Losses at the gene ends were 5 bases for V and 5 bases for J; bases not matched to a gene: 3. The CDR3 is 14 amino acids. The CDR3 DNA follows: TGTGCCAGCAGTCCGGGACAGAATAATTCACCCCTCCACTTT. Translated, it gives CASSPGQNNSPLHF.

The chain is built from TRBV7-8 and TRBJ2-7, with D perhaps TRBD1 (5 bases). With 5 bases removed from V and 3 bases from J, the gap between germline ends came to 14 bases. Germline CDR1 is SGHVS and CDR2 is FQNEAQ. The CDR3 consists of 14 residues. CDR3 DNA sequence: TGTGCCAGCAGCCCCCGACAGACCAACTACGAGCAGTACTTC. Its translation is CASSPRQTNYEQYF.

The rearrangement joins TRBV24-1 to TRBJ2-3; the match to TRBD1 covers 9 bases. Germline CDR1 reads KGHDR; CDR2 reads SFDVKD. This CDR3 has 14 amino acids. The V gene end was trimmed by 4 bases and the J gene end by 4 bases; junction bases not matched to a gene: 2. The CDR3 region has the DNA TGTGCCACCAGTGAAACAGGGGGCGCAGATACGCAGTATTTT. Translated, it gives CATSETGGADTQYF.

This clonotype has just a few counts. A read error is likely, as this CDR3 ends without the conserved phenylalanine or tryptophan. The chain is built from TRBV30 and TRBJ1-1; D is unclear. With 0 bases removed from V and 10 bases from J, the gap between germline ends came to 9 bases. The CDR3 has 11 residues. Germline V gene lookup returns CDR1 GTSNPN and CDR2 SVGIG (reference sequence). The CDR3 region has the DNA TGTGCCTGGAGTGTGGGGAATTCAGCTTTCATT. Translating it yields CAWSVGNSAFI.

This clonotype was observed a few times. V gene TRBV2 combines with J gene TRBJ1-3; the D is unclear. V was trimmed by 6 bases and J by 0 bases, leaving 9 bases between them. The CDR3 is 14 amino acids. The germline CDR1 and CDR2 sequences are SNHLY and FYNNEI. The CDR3 bases are TGTGCCAGCAGGGCGGACGGCTCTGGAAACACCATATATTTT. It is translated as CASRADGSGNTIYF.

Ten or more counts support this clonotype. The chain couples TRBV20-1 to TRBJ2-7, with D perhaps TRBD1 (5 bases). Trimming removed 6 bases at V and 6 bases at J, with 15 bases between. There are 12 residues in the CDR3. CDR1 and CDR2 (germline): DFQATT, SNEGSKA (reference sequence). This CDR3 reads CSAIPGFSEQYF. In nucleotides, the CDR3 is TGCAGTGCCATCCCAGGGTTTAGCGAGCAGTACTTC.

This clonotype was recorded at least ten times. The chain is built from TRBV4-3 and TRBJ2-2, with D possibly being TRBD1 or TRBD2 (5 bases each). The CDR3 has 14 residues. V was clipped by 0 bases and J by 8 bases, with 10 bases between them. From germline, CDR1 is LGHNA and CDR2 YSLEER. CDR3 in DNA: TGCGCCAGCAGCCAAGATGGTTGGGGGGGGGAGCTGTTTTTT. Protein sequence: CASSQDGWGGELFF.

The J gene is TRBJ2-5, the V gene TRBV28; no clear D gene. V shed 3 bases and J shed 5 bases, with 28 bases lying between them. This CDR3 is 19 amino acids long. CDR1 is MDHEN, CDR2 SYDVKM, per germline. This CDR3 reads CASSLALGNAIFTGETQYF. DNA for the CDR3: TGTGCCAGCAGTTTGGCCCTCGGAAATGCGATATTCACGGGCGAGACCCAGTACTTC.

This clonotype was seen ten or more times. The V and J genes are TRBV5-4 and TRBJ1-1; the D gene is possibly TRBD1 (6 bases). The V end was cut by 2 bases, the J end by 3 bases, with 11 bases between. The germline CDR1 and CDR2 sequences are SGHNT and YYREEE (reference sequence). The CDR3 is 14 amino acids. CDR3 sequence (DNA): TGTGCCAGCAGCTTCCAGGGGATCGACACTGAAGCTTTCTTT. Protein sequence: CASSFQGIDTEAFF.

This clonotype occurred many times. The rearrangement links TRBV7-9 to TRBJ2-7, with D perhaps being TRBD1 or TRBD2 (5 bases each). CDR3 size: 12 residues. CDR1 SEHNR and CDR2 FQNEAQ come from the germline V gene (reference sequence). V was clipped by 2 bases and J by 6 bases, with 8 bases between them. The CDR3 DNA reads TGTGCCAGCAGCTTACGAGGGGTCGAGCAGTACTTC. This gives the protein CASSLRGVEQYF.

This clonotype was counted ten times or more. This chain links TRBV28 with TRBJ1-2; D remains unclear. The V and J ends lost 5 bases and 2 bases respectively, with 6 bases between them. Germline V gene data show CDR1 as MDHEN and CDR2 as SYDVKM. CDR3 length: 12 residues. The CDR3 DNA sequence: TGTGCCAGCAGTCCCAGCAACTATGGCTACACCTTC. This sequence encodes CASSPSNYGYTF.

This clonotype was detected only a few times. The V call is TRBV5-1, the J call TRBJ2-5; 10 bases line up with TRBD2. Germline CDR1 and CDR2: SGHRS and YFSETQ. This CDR3 has 17 residues. Losses at the gene ends were 1 base for V and 1 base for J; bases not matched to a gene: 7. CDR3 nucleotides: TGCGCCAGCAGCTTGCGGCCTAGCGGGAGAGCCCAAGAGACCCAGTACTTC. Its protein is CASSLRPSGRAQETQYF. Variable domain in full (rest from reference TRBV5-1 and TRBJ2-5): KAGVTQTPRYLIKTRGQQVTLSCSPISGHRSVSWYQQTPGQGLQFLFEYFSETQRNKGNFPGRFSGRQFSNSRSEMNVSTLELGDSALYLCASSLRPSGRAQETQYFGPGTRLLVL.

The gene calls are TRBV28 and TRBJ2-7; TRBD1 might be the D (6 bases). Trimming cost V 6 bases and J 2 bases, with 11 bases left between them. The CDR3 runs 13 residues. Germline CDR1 and CDR2: MDHEN and SYDVKM. CDR3 loop: CASRQGRAYEQYF. CDR3 DNA sequence: TGTGCCAGCAGACAGGGACGGGCCTACGAGCAGTACTTC.

The table lists this clonotype with many counts. J is TRBJ2-1 and V is TRBV6-1; TRBD1 might be the D (6 bases). CDR3 size: 17 residues. The germline V and J ends were trimmed by 5 bases and 4 bases, with 21 bases remaining between them. Per the germline V gene, CDR1 is MNHNS and CDR2 is SASEGT. CDR3 amino acids: CASSPTGLGMGYNEQFF. The CDR3 DNA is TGTGCCAGCAGTCCGACAGGCCTGGGTATGGGGTACAATGAGCAGTTCTTC.

The gene calls are TRBV6-6 and TRBJ1-4, with D perhaps matching TRBD1 (5 bases). This CDR3 has 17 residues. V lost 0 bases and J lost 3, with 14 bases in between. Germline CDR1 is MNHNY and CDR2 is SVGAGI (reference sequence). CDR3 protein: CASSYSAGKVANEKLFF. CDR3 DNA sequence: TGTGCCAGCAGTTACTCGGCAGGGAAGGTAGCTAATGAAAAACTGTTTTTT.